Described below is a single T cell receptor beta chain sequence and its context. This record comes from a study of immune evolution from preneoplasia to lung adenocarcinoma. The V end was cut by 5 bases, the J end by 2 bases, with 15 bases between. This CDR3 spans 15 amino acids. Germline-derived CDR1 and CDR2 are SGHVS and FNYEAQ. Here immunoSEQ multiplex PCR was the method, and the copy in TCRdb shows in-frame clones only, minus some. This sample yields roughly 5,000 clones, of which around 77% are seen a single time; 11% belongs to the top ten. Sequencing was performed on FFPE minimally invasive lung adenocarcinoma tissue. The rearrangement links TRBV7-6 to TRBJ1-1; D not resolved. This TCR was recovered from a person aged 60 to 85 with lung adenocarcinoma. As DNA, the CDR3 is TGTGCCAGCAGCCCCCGTAGGGCAGCTAACACTGAAGCTTTCTTT. It codes for CASSPRRAANTEAFF.